A single sample gave rise to the 19 T cell receptor beta chains below, sequenced in a study of T cells in tuberculosis. Cells were sorted from thawed PBMC rested overnight and stained with GMM-loaded CD1B tetramer, viability dye and anti-CD3. C32 glucose monomycolate from Rhodococcus equi was loaded onto the CD1B tetramers. Method: immunoSEQ multiplex PCR; TCRdb's copy keeps in-frame clones and lacks some. The profile shows tens of thousands of clones, approximately 91% of them singletons. The sequencing input was CD1b-GMM tetramer-negative cells sorted from PBMCs. The receptor source for this set is an adult woman with latent tuberculosis.

CDR3 sequence reads: CASSGSVSGANVLTF. CDR3 bases: TGTGCCAGCAGTGGAAGCGTCTCTGGGGCCAACGTCCTGACTTTC. The chain uses TRBV2 and TRBJ2-6; no reliable D call. This CDR3 has 15 amino acids. Germline V gene lookup returns CDR1 SNHLY and CDR2 FYNNEI. V was clipped by 4 bases and J by 0 bases, with 7 bases between them.

For this clone: Sequence at one end of the junction differs from germline and may be a read error. The chain recombines TRBV7-7 with TRBJ2-1; maybe TRBD1 (5 bases). CDR3 size: 13 residues. Germline V gives CDR1 SSHAT, CDR2 FNYEAQ (reference sequence). CDR3 sequence: CASSVVFQGEQFF. The CDR3 bases are TGTGCTAGCAGCGTAGTATTCCAGGGTGAGCAGTTCTTC. The complete variable domain, with remaining parts taken from reference TRBV7-7 and TRBJ2-1, reads GAGVSQSPRYKVTKRGQDVTLRCDPISSHATLYWYQQALGQGPEFLTYFNYEAQPDKSGLPSDRFSAERPEGSISTLTIQRTEQRDSAMYRCASSVVFQGEQFFGPGTRLTVL.

The chain joins TRBV6-4 to TRBJ1-1, with D uncertain. CDR1 is MRHNA and CDR2 is SNTAGT in the germline V gene. Trimming shortened V by 4 bases and J by 4 bases, and 10 bases separated the two germline ends. This CDR3 is built from 13 residues. In DNA, the CDR3 is TGTGCCAGCAGTGTCGAAACGAGCACTGAAGCTTTCTTT. Encoded protein: CASSVETSTEAFF.

In its sample, this clone was seen once. This sequence joins TRBV20-1 and TRBJ2-1; maybe TRBD2 (6 bases). The CDR3 runs to 11 residues. CDR1 is DFQATT, CDR2 SNEGSKA, per germline (reference sequence). Between the trimmed V and J ends, which lost 6 bases and 5 bases, there was a span of 8 bases. In nucleotides, the CDR3 is TGCAGTGCGACTAGGGACAATGAGCAGTTCTTC. As protein: CSATRDNEQFF.

CDR3 sequence reads: CASSIGTGSNQPQHF. The CDR3 region has the DNA TGTGCCAGCAGCATCGGGACAGGTAGCAATCAGCCCCAGCATTTT. This chain links TRBV5-6 with TRBJ1-5, with 8 bases lining up with TRBD1. Germline CDR1 is SGHDT and CDR2 is YYEEEE. Trimming cost V 4 bases and J 0 bases; bases outside gene matches: 3. The CDR3 has 15 amino acids.

This chain connects TRBV6-1 to TRBJ2-5; TRBD1 matches 11 bases. The end of the DNA is better explained by TRBJ2-7, so the J call may be wrong. In germline, CDR1 is MNHNS, CDR2 SASEGT. The CDR3 is 15 amino acids. CDR3 region: CASSELRTGGLEQYF. As DNA, the CDR3 is TGTGCCAGCAGTGAACTACGGACAGGGGGCCTCGAGCAGTACTTC.

The chain has TRBV10-3 and TRBJ1-2; the match to TRBD1 covers 9 bases. From germline, CDR1 is ENHRY and CDR2 SYGVKD. The CDR3 runs to 14 residues. Trimming took 5 bases from V and 7 from J; bases not matched to a gene: 8. Here the CDR3 DNA reads TGTGCCATCAGTTCGACAGGGGGATGGGGTGGCTACACCTTC. Amino acids: CAISSTGGWGGYTF.

Only one count was recorded for this clone. The chain joins TRBV30 to TRBJ2-3; 8 bases are shared with TRBD2. Germline V gene sequence: CDR1 GTSNPN, CDR2 SVGIG (reference sequence). V gave up 3 bases and J gave up 4 bases; unmatched junction bases: 6. This CDR3 region has 14 residues. CDR3 in DNA: TGTGCCTGGAGCGCGGGGGGCGTCGCAGATACGCAGTATTTT. It is translated as CAWSAGGVADTQYF.

The V gene is TRBV27, the J gene TRBJ1-1; tentative D call: TRBD1 (5 bases). V was clipped by 5 bases and J by 0 bases, with 7 bases between them. The germline gives CDR1 MNHEY, CDR2 SMNVEV (reference sequence). The CDR3 runs to 13 residues. As DNA, the CDR3 is TGTGCCAGCAGTCCCAGGGTGAACACTGAAGCTTTCTTT. This codes for CASSPRVNTEAFF.

This clone was observed once. The V and J genes are TRBV9 and TRBJ1-6, with D unclear. V lost 1 base to trimming and J lost 5 bases, with 7 bases between them. CDR3 length: 14 amino acids. The V gene's germline CDR1 is SGDLS and CDR2 YYNGEE. The CDR3 region is CASSVNGNNSPLHF. The CDR3 DNA sequence: TGTGCCAGCAGCGTAAACGGGAATAATTCACCCCTCCACTTT.

V and J are TRBV27 and TRBJ2-2; unclear D gene. This CDR3 contains 14 residues. Trimming removed 2 bases at V and 4 bases at J, with 8 bases between. From germline, CDR1 is MNHEY and CDR2 SMNVEV (reference sequence). Here the CDR3 reads CASSLVPGTGELFF. CDR3 DNA: TGTGCCAGCAGTTTAGTACCGGGCACCGGGGAGCTGTTTTTT.

In this sample, this clone turned up once. The chain couples TRBV11-2 to TRBJ2-2, with D perhaps matching TRBD1 (5 bases). The CDR3 contains 15 residues. Germline CDR1 reads SGHAT; CDR2 reads FQNNGV. V lost 3 bases and J 4 bases, leaving 12 bases between the germline ends. The CDR3 sequence is CASSFRVKVTGELFF. DNA of the CDR3: TGTGCCAGCAGCTTCAGGGTGAAGGTCACCGGGGAGCTGTTTTTT. Drawing the rest from reference TRBV11-2 and TRBJ2-2, the complete variable domain is EAGVAQSPRYKIIEKRQSVAFWCNPISGHATLYWYQQILGQGPKLLIQFQNNGVVDDSQLPKDRFSAERLKGVDSTLKIQPAKLEDSAVYLCASSFRVKVTGELFFGEGSRLTVL.

The chain couples TRBV5-1 to TRBJ1-3; 9 bases are a match to TRBD1. The CDR3 spans 15 residues. With V trimmed by 5 bases and J by 2 bases, 5 bases remained unmatched. Germline CDR1 is SGHRS and CDR2 is YFSETQ. CDR3 loop: CASRQQGAAGNTIYF. CDR3 coding DNA: TGCGCCAGCAGGCAACAGGGGGCGGCTGGAAACACCATATATTTT.

This chain joins TRBV6-1 and TRBJ2-1; TRBD2 matches 7 bases. The germline V gene has CDR1 MNHNS and CDR2 SASEGT. The CDR3 sequence is 13 residues long. Here the CDR3 DNA reads TGTGGGGCCAGACTAGCTTCGTACAATGAGCAGTTCTTC. Translated, it gives CGARLASYNEQFF.

The table lists this clone with a count of one. V and J are TRBV5-1 and TRBJ1-2, with 10 positions matching TRBD1. CDR3 size: 15 residues. Germline CDR1 and CDR2: SGHRS and YFSETQ. Germline trimming cut 2 bases from V and 8 bases from J; bases unmatched to any gene: 9. CDR3 protein: CASSFDRGQVGGYTF. In nucleotides, the CDR3 is TGCGCCAGCAGCTTTGACAGGGGGCAGGTTGGAGGCTACACCTTC.

The CDR3 protein is CASSITALGQNTGELFF. The CDR3 DNA sequence: TGTGCCAGTAGTATCACGGCCTTGGGACAGAACACCGGGGAGCTGTTTTTT. The rearrangement links TRBV19 to TRBJ2-2; TRBD1 is a possible D gene (6 bases). V was shortened by 3 bases and J by 1 base, with 15 bases between the two germline ends. Germline V gene lookup returns CDR1 LNHDA and CDR2 SQIVND (reference sequence). This CDR3 is 17 amino acids long.

The chain has TRBV12-5 and TRBJ2-1, with D unresolved. V was shortened by 4 bases and J by 7 bases, with 8 bases between the two germline ends. The germline CDR1 and CDR2 sequences are LGHNT and FRNRAP. The CDR3 has 12 residues. Here the CDR3 reads CASGSSGNEQFF. The CDR3 nucleotides are TGTGCTAGTGGTTCCAGTGGTAATGAGCAGTTCTTC.

The V and J genes are TRBV6-4 and TRBJ2-7; the match to TRBD1 covers 9 bases. The CDR3 is 16 residues long. Germline values: CDR1 MRHNA, CDR2 SNTAGT. The V and J ends lost 9 bases and 4 bases, in that order; junction bases with no gene match: 16. The DNA for the CDR3 is TGTGCCAGACGGGACAGGGCTCCCCTACGGGTTTACGAGCAGTACGTC. Encoded protein: CARRDRAPLRVYEQYV.

The chain links TRBV4-1 to TRBJ2-6, with 7 positions matching TRBD1. The CDR3 is 19 residues long. V was pared by 0 bases and J by 0 bases, with 8 bases of the junction left unmatched. Per germline, CDR1 MGHRA and CDR2 YSYEKL. CDR3 nucleotide sequence: TGCGCCAGCAGCCAAGAGTTAACAGGGGCTGGCTCTGGGGCCAACGTCCTGACTTTC. Protein: CASSQELTGAGSGANVLTF.